This T cell receptor beta chain was retrieved from a study of blood T cell repertoires in COVID-19. Overall study: Samples representing acute and convalescent COVID-19 were sourced from the United States, Italy and Spain. Nucleic acid was either cDNA or gDNA, and it came from T cells, B-cell-depleted T cells, or PBMCs.

V lost 7 bases, J lost 5 bases, and 14 bases lay in between. From germline, CDR1 is LNHDA and CDR2 SQIVND (reference sequence). The CDR3 length is 13 residues. Under the authors' procedure: How many nucleated cells were present was estimated from reference gene primer amplification. Repertoires were generated with immunoSEQ multiplex PCR, while TCRdb's copy carries only in-frame clones and drops some. The DNA was the basis for D and trimming; V, J and clone size are from that table. The sample lists roughly 32,000 clones; about 90% were seen once. The rearrangement joins TRBV19 to TRBJ2-5; D might be TRBD1 (6 bases). Sequencing was performed on peripheral blood. The TCR originated in a man between 65 and 79 years old with active or convalescent COVID-19. This chain's CDR3 is CASTVRQGETQYF. In DNA form, the CDR3 reads TGTGCCAGTACAGTCAGGCAGGGGGAGACCCAGTACTTC. The whole variable domain, remainder taken from reference TRBV19 and TRBJ2-5, is DGGITQSPKYLFRKEGQNVTLSCEQNLNHDAMYWYRQDPGQGLRLIYYSQIVNDFQKGDIAEGYSVSREKKESFPLTVTSAQKNPTAFYLCASTVRQGETQYFGPGTRLLVL.